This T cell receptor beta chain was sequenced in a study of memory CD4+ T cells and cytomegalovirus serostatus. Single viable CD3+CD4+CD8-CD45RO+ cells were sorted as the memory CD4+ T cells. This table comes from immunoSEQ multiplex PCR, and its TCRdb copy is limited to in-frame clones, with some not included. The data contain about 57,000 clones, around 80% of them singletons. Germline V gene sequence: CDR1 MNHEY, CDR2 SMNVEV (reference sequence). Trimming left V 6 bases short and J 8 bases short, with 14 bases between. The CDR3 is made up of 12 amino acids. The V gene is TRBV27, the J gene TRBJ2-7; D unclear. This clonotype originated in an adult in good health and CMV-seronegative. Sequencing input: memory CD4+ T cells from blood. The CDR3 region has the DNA TGTGCCAGCAGAACTTCCATTGGAAAGCAGTACTTC. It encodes CASRTSIGKQYF.